This record covers a single T cell receptor beta chain. Its antigen is not known. The junction and the germline gene differ at one end; a read error may be behind it. Peripheral blood came from all dose cohorts at three timepoints. These data come from a study of OX40 agonist ivuxolimab in advanced cancers. Turning to the study itself: Patients in the trial were receiving intravenous ivuxolimab every 2 weeks, at doses of 0.01 to 10 mg/kg. Dose-escalation patients were diagnosed with hepatocellular carcinoma, melanoma, renal cell cancer or head and neck cancer. Study results and caveats: Also present in some nonresponders was a low level of normalized T-cell clonal expansion.

Sequencing was performed with immunoSEQ multiplex PCR; in TCRdb, only in-frame clones are kept and a portion is missing. The repertoire consists of around 50,000 clones, with roughly 81% occurring once and the leading ten covering 0.95% to 1.5%. This CDR3 has 14 amino acids. Germline V gene data show CDR1 as MNHNS and CDR2 as SASEGT. The chain links TRBV6-1 to TRBJ1-1; D is possibly TRBD1 (5 bases). This receptor was obtained from an adult with an advanced solid tumor such as melanoma, head and neck, liver or kidney cancer. The sequencing here drew on CD4+ or CD8+ T cells sorted from blood, taken in a trial of the OX40 agonist ivuxolimab. This CDR3 is CATSGRGVDTEAFF. The DNA for the CDR3 is TGTGCCACCAGTGGAAGGGGAGTGGACACTGAAGCTTTCTTT.